This TCR beta chain came from a study of human T cells and chemical hapten exposure. The time point: patch test 2, 6 weeks after DPC sensitization. Treatment in this sample: therapeutic diphenylcyclopropenone sensitization with weekly scalp DPC. This clonotype showed up just a few times. TCRdb recomputed calls from the RACE reads with MiXCR, one row per CDR3 protein. Here the sample spans about 84,000 distinct CDR3 sequences, about 10% being singletons. Trimming cost V 4 bases and J 5 bases, with 15 bases left between them. This CDR3 is built from 14 residues. In germline, CDR1 is LGHDT, CDR2 YNNKEL (reference sequence).

This TCR was recovered from a woman aged 50 to 60 with alopecia areata. Some clones in this sample may be carry-over from other donors' samples. The gene calls are TRBV3-1 and TRBJ2-7; D perhaps matches TRBD2 (6 bases). The sequencing used whole blood, collected in connection with sensitization to the hapten diphenylcyclopropenone (DPC). In DNA, the CDR3 is TGTGCCAGCAGCCTCCGGGACTCCTTCCACGAGCAGTACTTC. Protein sequence: CASSLRDSFHEQYF.